What follows are 27 T cell receptor beta chains derived from one specimen sequenced in a study of T cells in Graves' hyperthyroidism and ophthalmopathy. Authors of the study amplified TCR beta CDR3 regions from RNA transcripts. Researchers ran a first-round RT-PCR on the TCR CDR3 using the HTBI primer set. MiXCR was run by TCRdb on the multiplex PCR reads, yielding one entry per CDR3 protein. Among 600,000 or so distinct CDR3 sequences listed, roughly 16% were seen once. Sequenced: blood. These receptors were obtained from a woman in her twenties or thirties with Graves' hyperthyroidism.

The sample holds a few counts of this clonotype. The chain uses TRBV14 and TRBJ1-1; D is unclear. This CDR3 comprises 14 residues. CDR1 and CDR2 (germline): SGHDN, FVKESK. Trimming cost V 0 bases and J 5 bases, with 10 bases left between them. As DNA, the CDR3 is TGTGCCAGCAGCCAAGAGGGTTATGGGACTGAAGCTTTCTTT. It codes for CASSQEGYGTEAFF.

The gene calls are TRBV28 and TRBJ2-7; TRBD1 might be the D (6 bases). Germline values: CDR1 MDHEN, CDR2 SYDVKM. V lost 6 bases and J lost 9, with 24 bases in between. CDR3 length equals 15 residues. The CDR3 DNA reads TGTGCCAGCAGCCCCCCGGACAGAGCCGGTTTGGGGCAGTACTTC. The encoded protein is CASSPPDRAGLGQYF.

This clonotype was observed at least ten times. The chain carries TRBV7-8 and TRBJ1-2, with D tentatively TRBD1 (6 bases). The CDR3 contains 12 residues. Germline V gene lookup returns CDR1 SGHVS and CDR2 FQNEAQ. Deletions cut 4 bases from V and 8 bases from J, with 11 bases between. CDR3 sequence: CASSYQGSGYTF. In DNA form, the CDR3 reads TGTGCCAGCAGCTACCAGGGGTCCGGCTACACCTTC.

The CDR3 protein is CSSRQDAVNEQFF. Written as DNA, the CDR3 is TGCAGTAGTCGGCAAGACGCCGTCAATGAGCAGTTCTTC. The chain joins TRBV20-1 to TRBJ2-1; D is ambiguous. Germline loops: CDR1 DFQATT, CDR2 SNEGSKA (reference sequence). The CDR3 contains 13 residues. Trimming stripped 8 bases from V and 6 bases from J, with 17 bases between.

This clonotype has more than one count but fewer than ten. The chain joins TRBV7-6 to TRBJ2-3, with 9 bases that match TRBD2. V lost 3 bases to trimming and J lost 7 bases; unmatched junction nucleotides: 17. Germline assignment: CDR1 SGHVS and CDR2 FNYEAQ. The CDR3 runs to 18 residues. The chain's CDR3 is CASSLPYSGRGTGNTQYF. The DNA of the CDR3 is TGTGCCAGCAGCTTGCCATATAGCGGGAGAGGTACAGGGAATACGCAGTATTTT.

This clonotype was counted many times. The chain is built from TRBV11-2 and TRBJ2-3, with TRBD2 matching 7 bases. The CDR3 is made up of 13 amino acids. Per germline, CDR1 SGHAT and CDR2 FQNNGV. The trim removed 8 bases at V and 5 bases at J, leaving 7 bases unmatched. The DNA of the CDR3 is TGTGCCAGCTCCGGGGAGGGGCGAGATACGCAGTATTTT. Its protein is CASSGEGRDTQYF.

This clonotype was picked up many times. The chain couples TRBV20-1 to TRBJ2-7; D may be TRBD1 (6 bases). Germline CDR1 DFQATT, CDR2 SNEGSKA (reference sequence). The CDR3 sequence is 13 residues long. V lost 6 bases and J lost 3, with 15 bases in between. As DNA, the CDR3 is TGCAGTGCGCCAGACAGGAAGAACTACGAGCAGTACTTC. This codes for CSAPDRKNYEQYF.

This clonotype was observed a few times. The rearrangement links TRBV18 to TRBJ2-5; no firm D call. Germline V lookup: CDR1 KGHSH, CDR2 LQKENI. V lost 5 bases, J lost 5 bases, and 9 bases lay in between. This CDR3 has 12 residues. DNA for the CDR3: TGTGCCAGCTCAGGCAGGCAGGAGACCCAGTACTTC. It is translated as CASSGRQETQYF. The full variable domain, its missing parts supplied by reference TRBV18 and TRBJ2-5, is NAGVMQNPRHLVRRRGQEARLRCSPMKGHSHVYWYRQLPEEGLKFMVYLQKENIIDESGMPKERFSAEFPKEGPSILRIQQVVRGDSAAYFCASSGRQETQYFGPGTRLLVL.

This clonotype was recorded many times. V and J are TRBV7-2 and TRBJ2-5; 8 bases line up with TRBD2. The germline V gene encodes CDR1 SGHTA and CDR2 FQGNSA. The CDR3 spans 15 residues. With V trimmed by 5 bases and J by 5 bases, 10 bases remained unmatched. CDR3 coding DNA: TGTGCCAGCAGCAAGGAGGGACTAGGGGGGGAGACCCAGTACTTC. Translation gives CASSKEGLGGETQYF.

CDR3 in amino acids: CASSFAWEGQETQYF. The CDR3 DNA reads as TGCGCCAGCAGCTTCGCGTGGGAGGGTCAAGAGACCCAGTACTTC. The J gene is TRBJ2-5, the V gene TRBV5-1; 7 bases map to TRBD2. The J segment lost 2 bases and the V segment lost 2 bases, leaving 6 bases of the junction unmatched. The CDR3 contains 15 residues. Germline CDR1 and CDR2: SGHRS and YFSETQ. Combining the CDR3 with reference TRBV5-1 and TRBJ2-5 gives the whole variable domain KAGVTQTPRYLIKTRGQQVTLSCSPISGHRSVSWYQQTPGQGLQFLFEYFSETQRNKGNFPGRFSGRQFSNSRSEMNVSTLELGDSALYLCASSFAWEGQETQYFGPGTRLLVL.

The chain employs TRBV6-6 and TRBJ2-3; unclear D gene. Germline V CDR1 and CDR2: MNHNY, SVGAGI (reference sequence). The CDR3 length is 13 residues. V was cut by 0 bases and J by 9 bases, with 10 bases left in between. CDR3 sequence reads: CASSYSTTRTQYF. Written as DNA, the CDR3 is TGTGCCAGCAGTTACTCTACTACTCGCACGCAGTATTTT.

This clonotype was seen only a few times. This sequence joins TRBV6-5 and TRBJ2-1; 9 nucleotides align to TRBD1. This CDR3 is built from 15 residues. J lost 6 bases, V lost 0 bases, and 3 bases had no gene match. Germline loops: CDR1 MNHEY, CDR2 SVGAGI. The CDR3 nucleotides are TGTGCCAGCAGTTACTCCGGGACAGGGATCAATGAGCAGTTCTTC. Translation gives CASSYSGTGINEQFF.

V is TRBV4-3 and J is TRBJ2-3; either TRBD1 or TRBD2 may fit D (6 bases each). The germline gives CDR1 LGHNA, CDR2 YSLEER. Between the trimmed V and J ends, which lost 1 base and 0 bases, there was a span of 14 bases. The CDR3 covers 17 residues. CDR3 residues: CASSQGGAAESTDTQYF. In DNA form, the CDR3 reads TGCGCCAGCAGCCAAGGGGGGGCGGCGGAAAGCACAGATACGCAGTATTTT.

The chain employs TRBV6-1 and TRBJ2-4; D not certain. Trimming removed 3 bases from V and 7 bases from J, with 13 bases in between. In germline, CDR1 is MNHNS, CDR2 SASEGT. The CDR3 totals 14 residues. CDR3 residues: CASSEGGERNIQYF. The CDR3 DNA reads as TGTGCCAGCAGTGAGGGTGGGGAAAGGAACATTCAGTACTTC.

This clonotype appeared a few times. V and J are TRBV10-1 and TRBJ2-7; possibly TRBD1 for D (6 bases). The germline V and J ends were trimmed by 4 bases and 2 bases, with 24 bases remaining between them. This CDR3 spans 18 amino acids. CDR1 WNHNN and CDR2 SYGVQD come from the germline V gene (reference sequence). The CDR3 coding sequence is TGCGCCAGCAGTGCCCTCGGTCGGGGACATTCTTTTACCTACGAGCAGTACTTC. This codes for CASSALGRGHSFTYEQYF.

This clonotype was picked up many times. J is TRBJ1-1 and V is TRBV20-1; 7 bases line up with TRBD1. V shed 0 bases and J 2 bases; nucleotides not matched to a gene: 9. Germline V gene data show CDR1 as DFQATT and CDR2 as SNEGSKA (reference sequence). This CDR3 region has 16 residues. CDR3 sequence (DNA): TGCAGTGCTAGAGAAGCTAGGACAGGCTCTAACACTGAAGCTTTCTTT. Translating it yields CSAREARTGSNTEAFF.

This clonotype was observed once. The chain uses TRBV5-1 and TRBJ2-2, with D maybe TRBD2 (5 bases). The CDR3 spans 15 residues. Trimming left V 3 bases short and J 1 base short, with 10 bases between. CDR1 and CDR2 from the germline V gene are SGHRS and YFSETQ. The CDR3 protein is CASSSAAVNTGELFF. The CDR3 nucleotides are TGCGCCAGCAGCTCGGCAGCGGTGAACACCGGGGAGCTGTTTTTT.

The rearrangement links TRBV20-1 to TRBJ2-1; 14 positions agree with TRBD2. The V gene end was trimmed by 0 bases and the J gene end by 7 bases; junction bases not matched to a gene: 5. This CDR3 has 16 residues. CDR1 is DFQATT and CDR2 is SNEGSKA in the germline V gene (reference sequence). CDR3 nucleotide sequence: TGCAGTGCTAGAGAATGGGGGACTAGCGGGAGTAATGAGCAGTTCTTC. It translates to CSAREWGTSGSNEQFF.

This clonotype was observed many times. The chain is built from TRBV28 and TRBJ1-3; D is perhaps TRBD1 (5 bases). The CDR3 sequence is 14 residues long. Germline V gene data show CDR1 as MDHEN and CDR2 as SYDVKM. V shed 6 bases and J shed 1 base, with 10 bases lying between them. The CDR3 DNA reads TGTGCCAGCAGCGGGGGATTTTCTGGAAACACCATATATTTT. It codes for CASSGGFSGNTIYF.

This clonotype appeared many times. V gene TRBV12-3 or TRBV12-4 combines with J gene TRBJ2-1; no firm D call. V was trimmed by 2 bases and J by 4 bases, leaving 18 bases between them. CDR3 size: 17 residues. In nucleotides, the CDR3 is TGTGCCAGCAGTTTAAACAGCCTCGCTTCCCAGTACAATGAGCAGTTCTTC. Protein: CASSLNSLASQYNEQFF.

This clonotype was observed a handful of times. The chain combines TRBV5-1 with TRBJ2-1; TRBD1 or TRBD2 may be the D gene (5 bases each). The CDR3 sequence is 11 residues long. Germline V gives CDR1 SGHRS, CDR2 YFSETQ. Trimming removed 4 bases from V and 10 bases from J, with 9 bases in between. CDR3 nucleotides: TGCGCCAGCAGCGGCAGGGACGAGCAGTTCTTC. It translates to CASSGRDEQFF.

This clonotype turned up a few times. The chain recombines TRBV28 with TRBJ1-2, with 7 bases matching TRBD1. V trimming: 6 bases; J trimming: 5 bases; junction bases outside the gene matches: 15. This CDR3 is built from 16 residues. The V gene's germline CDR1 is MDHEN and CDR2 SYDVKM. Written as DNA, the CDR3 is TGTGCCAGCAGCCAAATAGACAGGGTCAAACTTTATGGCTACACCTTC. It is translated as CASSQIDRVKLYGYTF.

Comment on this clonotype: This sequence may be a read error, since a much larger clone differs from it by one base. This chain connects TRBV30 to TRBJ1-1, with 7 bases fitting TRBD1. Germline V gene lookup returns CDR1 GTSNPN and CDR2 SVGIG (reference sequence). Trimming cost V 3 bases and J 10 bases; bases outside gene matches: 5. The CDR3 has 11 residues. CDR3 residues: CAWRGTERAFF. The CDR3 DNA follows: TGTGCCTGGAGAGGGACAGAGAGAGCTTTCTTT.

This clonotype has a count of ten or more. The chain joins TRBV25-1 to TRBJ2-1; tentatively, D is TRBD2 (5 bases). The germline V gene encodes CDR1 MGHDK and CDR2 SYGVNS. The germline V and J ends were trimmed by 3 bases and 9 bases, with 15 bases remaining between them. The CDR3 consists of 14 residues. CDR3 DNA: TGTGCCAGCAGTGATTTGACCAGACGGGGTGAGCAGTTCTTC. It specifies CASSDLTRRGEQFF.

Ten or more counts support this clonotype. The chain recombines TRBV28 with TRBJ2-7; D not certain. The V end was cut by 5 bases, the J end by 5 bases, with 16 bases between. Germline V gene lookup returns CDR1 MDHEN and CDR2 SYDVKM. There are 14 residues in the CDR3. DNA for the CDR3: TGTGCCAGCAGTCCTTCCACCGAAGCAGACGAGCAGTACTTC. This sequence encodes CASSPSTEADEQYF.

This clonotype was counted ten times or more. The V call is TRBV10-3, the J call TRBJ2-7; TRBD1 matches 7 bases. The CDR3 extends over 15 amino acids. Germline lookup yields CDR1 ENHRY and CDR2 SYGVKD. V shed 3 bases, J shed 0 bases, and the junction held 5 bases outside the gene matches. CDR3 coding DNA: TGTGCCATCAGTGACTCGACAGGGAACTCCTACGAGCAGTACTTC. Protein sequence: CAISDSTGNSYEQYF.

In this sample, this clonotype turned up a few times. The chain is built from TRBV27 and TRBJ1-2, with D maybe TRBD1 (6 bases). The CDR3 length is 14 residues. The V end was cut by 8 bases, the J end by 4 bases, with 17 bases between. The V gene's germline CDR1 is MNHEY and CDR2 SMNVEV (reference sequence). The CDR3 DNA is TGTGCCAGCGTTGGGAGGGGGGGCCTCTATGGCTACACCTTC. Translating gives CASVGRGGLYGYTF.